One and the same sample provided the 6 T cell receptor beta chains below, sequenced in a study of blood T cells in healthy people across ages. The authors ran a second PCR of 7 to 11 cycles using a sample-barcoded 5' primer and a J-beta primer mix. TCRdb re-analysed the 5' RACE reads in MiXCR, keeping a single row per CDR3 protein. Of about 1.1 million distinct CDR3 sequences listed, roughly two fifths are singletons. The sample consisted of blood. These receptors came from a man aged 18-30 years in good health.

Concerning this clonotype itself: At one end, the junction sequence differs from germline, possibly due to a read error. This chain connects TRBV4-1 to TRBJ1-1; weak D call: TRBD1 (5 bases). The CDR3 has 14 residues. Germline loops: CDR1 MGHRA, CDR2 YSYEKL. The CDR3 region has the DNA TGCGCCAGCAGCCAAGAGGAGGGGAACGCTGAAGCTTTCTTT. Encoded protein: CASSQEEGNAEAFF.

In its sample, this clonotype was seen a few times. This could be a read error, since a much larger clone is one nucleotide away. The chain links TRBV6-5 to TRBJ1-1; 8 bases align to TRBD1. From germline, CDR1 is MNHEY and CDR2 SVGAGI. Trimming cost V 6 bases and J 4 bases; bases outside gene matches: 4. The CDR3 runs to 13 residues. CDR3 bases: TGTGCCAGCAGCCGGACAGGGATCACTGAAGCTTTCTTT. Residues: CASSRTGITEAFF.

As DNA, the CDR3 is TGCGCCAGCAGTTTAGCGGGGGAGGTCAATGAGCAGTACTTC. Protein: CASSLAGEVNEQYF. V usage is TRBV4-3 and J usage is TRBJ2-5; 9 bases fit TRBD2. The CDR3 totals 14 residues. J was trimmed by 11 bases and V by 6 bases; bases with no gene match: 13. From germline, CDR1 is LGHNA and CDR2 YSLEER.

This clonotype was counted a few times. This chain connects TRBV7-8 to TRBJ2-3, with D perhaps TRBD1 or TRBD2 (5 bases each). V lost 5 bases and J 6 bases, leaving 15 bases between the germline ends. The CDR3 loop spans 14 amino acids. CDR1 is SGHVS and CDR2 is FQNEAQ in the germline V gene. CDR3 DNA sequence: TGTGCCAGCAGCCCCGGGGCTGCTCCGGATACGCAGTATTTT. This encodes CASSPGAAPDTQYF. The full variable domain, rest sourced from reference TRBV7-8 and TRBJ2-3, is GAGVSQSPRYKVAKRGQDVALRCDPISGHVSLFWYQQALGQGPEFLTYFQNEAQLDKSGLPSDRFFAERPEGSVSTLKIQRTQQEDSAVYLCASSPGAAPDTQYFGPGTRLTVL.

Only a few counts were recorded for this clonotype. V gene TRBV6-5 combines with J gene TRBJ1-2; D is ambiguous. The CDR3 covers 18 residues. Trimming stripped 1 base from V and 0 bases from J, with 18 bases between. Germline V gene data show CDR1 as MNHEY and CDR2 as SVGAGI. CDR3 amino acids: CASSYFLPQQGSNYGYTF. The CDR3 DNA follows: TGTGCCAGCAGTTACTTTCTTCCTCAACAAGGCTCTAACTATGGCTACACCTTC.

This clonotype turned up a few times. This chain connects TRBV12-3 or TRBV12-4 to TRBJ1-1, with D possibly being TRBD1 (5 bases). Between the trimmed V and J ends, which lost 5 bases and 1 base, there was a span of 14 bases. This CDR3 region has 15 residues. In DNA form, the CDR3 reads TGTGCCAGCAGTCCGGGGACGGATACGAACACTGAAGCTTTCTTT. This sequence encodes CASSPGTDTNTEAFF.